These 19 T cell receptor beta chains originate from one sample sequenced in a study of neurological immune-mediated disorders. In TCRdb, the 5' RACE reads were re-called with MiXCR into one record per CDR3 protein. The sample yields approximately 44,000 distinct CDR3 sequences, 13% to 15% seen once. Sequenced sample: CD4+ T cells from blood. These TCRs come from an older woman with HTLV-1-associated myelopathy (HAM/TSP).

This clonotype was counted ten times or more. The V call is TRBV3-1, the J call TRBJ2-1, with TRBD1 identical over 10 bases. The CDR3 is made up of 15 amino acids. Germline CDR1 is LGHDT and CDR2 is YNNKEL (reference sequence). Unmatched junction bases numbered 4, after V lost 1 base and J lost 7 bases. The CDR3 protein is CASSQGGTGENEQFF. CDR3 coding DNA: TGTGCCAGCAGCCAAGGAGGGACAGGGGAGAATGAGCAGTTCTTC.

This clonotype appeared many times. The CDR3 nucleotides read TGCAGTGCACAGGGACCGGGGGACACTGAAGCTTTCTTT. As protein: CSAQGPGDTEAFF. This chain connects TRBV20-1 to TRBJ1-1; D is perhaps TRBD1 (6 bases). Between the trimmed V and J ends, which lost 6 bases and 3 bases, there was a span of 14 bases. CDR3 length: 13 amino acids. CDR1 and CDR2 from the germline V gene are DFQATT and SNEGSKA (reference sequence).

This clonotype was observed at least ten times. This chain joins TRBV6-2 or TRBV6-3 and TRBJ2-2, with 7 bases lining up with TRBD1. J gave up 2 bases and V 2 bases, and 5 bases lay outside the gene matches. Germline V gene data show CDR1 as MNHEY and CDR2 as SVGEGT. The length of the CDR3 is 16 residues. CDR3: CASSYPGTANTGELFF. The CDR3, as DNA: TGTGCCAGCAGTTACCCCGGGACAGCAAACACCGGGGAGCTGTTTTTT.

This clonotype has a count of ten or more. The gene calls are TRBV5-1 and TRBJ1-4; 9 bases match TRBD1. J lost 0 bases, V lost 0 bases, and 9 bases had no gene match. The CDR3 extends over 19 amino acids. Germline CDR1 SGHRS, CDR2 YFSETQ. Here the CDR3 reads CASSLDTRDREATNEKLFF. CDR3 sequence (DNA): TGCGCCAGCAGCTTGGATACACGGGACAGGGAGGCAACTAATGAAAAACTGTTTTTT.

The V call is TRBV20-1, the J call TRBJ1-2, with TRBD1 identical over 8 bases. The CDR3 consists of 14 residues. CDR1 and CDR2 from the germline V gene are DFQATT and SNEGSKA (reference sequence). With V trimmed by 2 bases and J by 5 bases, 7 bases remained unmatched. CDR3 bases: TGCAGTGCTAGATTACCAGGGGGCACATATGGCTACACCTTC. Translated: CSARLPGGTYGYTF.

This clonotype was recorded at least ten times. V and J are TRBV5-1 and TRBJ2-7, with TRBD1 matching over 7 bases. V was pared by 2 bases and J by 6 bases, with 5 bases of the junction left unmatched. Per the germline V gene, CDR1 is SGHRS and CDR2 is YFSETQ. The CDR3 runs 13 residues. CDR3 nucleotide sequence: TGCGCCAGCAGCTTCGACAGGGTGGGCGAGCAGTACTTC. It is translated as CASSFDRVGEQYF.

The chain links TRBV18 to TRBJ2-3; D is undetermined. From germline, CDR1 is KGHSH and CDR2 LQKENI. V lost 2 bases, J lost 0 bases, and 3 bases lay in between. There are 13 residues in the CDR3. DNA for the CDR3: TGTGCCAGCTCACCATCTAGCACAGATACGCAGTATTTT. This gives the protein CASSPSSTDTQYF.

This chain links TRBV9 with TRBJ2-2; 7 nucleotides agree with TRBD2. CDR1 and CDR2 (germline): SGDLS, YYNGEE. The CDR3 is 16 amino acids. V gave up 0 bases and J gave up 3 bases; unmatched junction bases: 5. CDR3 sequence reads: CASSVGGEGYTGELFF. DNA of the CDR3: TGTGCCAGCAGCGTAGGCGGGGAGGGTTACACCGGGGAGCTGTTTTTT.

The rearrangement uses TRBV2 and TRBJ2-7; tentatively, D is TRBD1 (6 bases). The V gene's germline CDR1 is SNHLY and CDR2 FYNNEI. Trimming removed 6 bases at V and 2 bases at J, with 11 bases between. This CDR3 has 13 residues. In nucleotides, the CDR3 is TGTGCCAGCAGAAGGGACAACGCCTACGAGCAGTACTTC. The encoded protein is CASRRDNAYEQYF.

In regard to this clonotype: Just one base apart from a much larger clone, this may be a read error. The rearrangement joins TRBV4-1 to TRBJ1-5; D not resolved. Looked up from germline, CDR1 is MGHRA and CDR2 is YSYEKL. This CDR3 region has 15 residues. The CDR3 reads CASSQDAQDNQPQHF. The CDR3 nucleotides are TGCGCCAGCAGCCAAGATGCACAAGATAATCAGCCCCAGCACTTT.

The chain employs TRBV5-1 and TRBJ1-1, with no clear D. The length of the CDR3 is 13 residues. The V gene's germline CDR1 is SGHRS and CDR2 YFSETQ. Trimming removed 2 bases from V and 7 bases from J, with 12 bases in between. The CDR3 DNA follows: TGCGCCAGCAGCTTAGGGAAACAAAATGAAGCTTTCTTT. Protein product: CASSLGKQNEAFF.

This clonotype has ten or more counts. V and J are TRBV6-1 and TRBJ1-6; D remains ambiguous. Germline V lookup: CDR1 MNHNS, CDR2 SASEGT. The CDR3 consists of 14 residues. V lost 3 bases and J lost 7, with 10 bases in between. The CDR3 DNA reads as TGTGCCAGCAGTGAGGGCACGACGAATTCACCCCTCCACTTT. Translating it yields CASSEGTTNSPLHF.

In its sample, this clonotype was seen many times. The chain combines TRBV5-6 with TRBJ1-2; TRBD1 is a possible D gene (5 bases). CDR1 SGHDT and CDR2 YYEEEE come from the germline V gene. V was cut by 8 bases and J by 8 bases, with 19 bases left in between. The CDR3 consists of 13 residues. The CDR3 bases are TGTGCCAGTCATTGGGGGGAGAATTGGGGCTACACCTTC. Protein: CASHWGENWGYTF.

This clonotype was detected ten times or more. The rearrangement links TRBV5-1 to TRBJ1-1; the D is unclear. Germline V gene sequence: CDR1 SGHRS, CDR2 YFSETQ. This CDR3 spans 15 amino acids. Trimming cost V 3 bases and J 1 base, with 13 bases left between them. The CDR3 here is CASSWGTQENTEAFF. In nucleotides, the CDR3 is TGCGCCAGCAGCTGGGGAACCCAGGAGAACACTGAAGCTTTCTTT.

Ten or more counts support this clonotype. The rearrangement links TRBV5-1 to TRBJ2-7, with unresolved D. Deletions cut 4 bases from V and 3 bases from J, with 8 bases between. In germline, CDR1 is SGHRS, CDR2 YFSETQ. The CDR3 runs to 12 residues. CDR3 nucleotides: TGCGCCAGCAGCCCAGACCTCTACGAGCAGTACTTC. It encodes CASSPDLYEQYF.

This clonotype has at least ten counts. The chain combines TRBV29-1 with TRBJ2-3; D gene ambiguous. From germline, CDR1 is SQVTM and CDR2 ANQGSEA. The CDR3 is 14 residues long. Trimming left V 3 bases short and J 0 bases short, with 10 bases between. CDR3 loop: CSVESRTSTDTQYF. The CDR3 bases are TGCAGCGTTGAGTCTCGAACTAGCACAGATACGCAGTATTTT.

This clonotype appeared many times. The chain links TRBV7-3 to TRBJ1-2; D call uncertain. Trimming pared 1 base from V and 4 bases from J, leaving 10 bases between. CDR3 length: 14 residues. CDR1 SGHTA and CDR2 FQGTGA come from the germline V gene. The CDR3 DNA sequence: TGTGCCAGCAGCTTAAACGGCCTGGGCTATGGCTACACCTTC. Its translation is CASSLNGLGYGYTF.

This clonotype was recorded many times. The V call is TRBV10-1, the J call TRBJ2-7, with TRBD2 as a possible D gene (7 bases). This CDR3 is 15 amino acids long. The V gene lost 0 bases and the J gene lost 6 bases, with 15 bases spanning the gap. Germline V gene lookup returns CDR1 WNHNN and CDR2 SYGVQD (reference sequence). As DNA, the CDR3 is TGCGCCAGCAGTGAGTCGGGGGGGGCCGTTGTCGAGCAGTACTTC. Its translation: CASSESGGAVVEQYF.

On this clonotype: This clone may be a read error of a much larger clone one base away. The chain links TRBV10-2 to TRBJ1-5, with D maybe TRBD1 (5 bases). Germline V gives CDR1 WSHSY, CDR2 SAAADI. The CDR3 is 13 residues long. The CDR3 reads CATGASSNQTQHF. CDR3 nucleotide sequence: TGCGCCACCGGGGCTTCGAGCAATCAGACCCAGCATTTT.